These T cell receptor beta chains were read from a single sample in a study of CD8+ T cells in alopecia areata. Using immunoSEQ multiplex PCR, the repertoire was profiled, and TCRdb retains in-frame clones only, with some absent. This table holds about 5,400 clones, roughly two thirds found once. Sequenced material: skin, taken at week 24, from a patient treated with tofacitinib. These receptors were taken from a human donor with alopecia areata. The conserved cysteine and the conserved F or W are not part of the CDR3 here.

length: 11
J: TRBJ1-1
V: TRBV7-4
CDR3: ASSSDRRSEAF

length: 14
J: TRBJ2-2
V: TRBV5-4
CDR3: ASSRPTETNTGELF

length: 11
J: TRBJ1-1
V: TRBV6-1
CDR3: ASSDVMNTEAF

length: 12
J: TRBJ2-3
V: TRBV27
CDR3: ASSSPGGTDTQY

length: 11
J: TRBJ2-7
V: TRBV11-2
CDR3: ASRSDRDYEQY

length: 14
J: TRBJ1-1
V: TRBV11-2
CDR3: ASSTRQGARDTEAF

length: 11
J: TRBJ2-3
V: TRBV5-4
CDR3: ASSPGIGDTQY

length: 14
J: TRBJ1-5
V: TRBV4-1
CDR3: ASSQVGGPRNQPQH

length: 13
J: TRBJ2-7
V: TRBV7-2
CDR3: ASSRSGGLPDEQY

length: 12
J: TRBJ2-2
V: TRBV6-1
CDR3: ASNPRGVPGELF

length: 12
J: TRBJ2-4
V: TRBV5-1
CDR3: ASSLSNNKNIQY

length: 13
J: TRBJ1-1
V: TRBV4-3
CDR3: ASSQAHRGRTEAF

length: 12
J: TRBJ1-1
V: TRBV27
CDR3: ASSLVEGFTEAF

length: 11
J: TRBJ1-6
V: TRBV10-3
CDR3: AISDGSQRGLH

length: 12
J: TRBJ1-1
V: TRBV5-8
CDR3: ASTVVGLNTEAF